The 8 T cell receptor beta chains below come from one sample, sequenced in a study of PD-L1 blockade in urothelial cancer. The table came from immunoSEQ multiplex PCR; TCRdb's copy has only in-frame clones and leaves some out. The repertoire holds some 120,000 clones, with 80% to 95% as singletons. Time point specified: peripheral blood 6 weeks after treatment start. Here the sequenced sample was PBMCs, taken around atezolizumab (anti-PD-L1) treatment. The origin of the receptors is a man aged 55-75 years with urothelial cancer.

The rearrangement joins TRBV15 to TRBJ2-5, with D possibly matching TRBD2 (5 bases). The CDR3 sequence is 15 residues long. The V end lost 0 bases, the J end lost 5 bases, and 13 bases lay between the germline ends. Germline lookup yields CDR1 LNHNV and CDR2 YYDKDF (reference sequence). The CDR3 DNA sequence: TGTGCCACCAGCAGAGATAAGGCTAGCAGGGAGACCCAGTACTTC. Translation gives CATSRDKASRETQYF.

The chain is built from TRBV7-2 and TRBJ1-2; possibly TRBD1 for D (5 bases). V lost 1 base and J lost 3, with 12 bases in between. The CDR3 consists of 15 residues. Germline lookup yields CDR1 SGHTA and CDR2 FQGNSA. The CDR3: CASSLGVLGDYGYTF. The CDR3 DNA follows: TGTGCCAGCAGCTTAGGAGTTCTAGGGGACTATGGCTACACCTTC.

The chain has TRBV5-4 and TRBJ2-3; D uncertain. V lost 2 bases and J 2 bases, leaving 12 bases between the germline ends. This CDR3 has 15 amino acids. Germline lookup yields CDR1 SGHNT and CDR2 YYREEE (reference sequence). The CDR3: CASSFPSPDTDTQYF. The CDR3 DNA reads TGTGCCAGCAGCTTCCCCTCCCCAGACACAGATACGCAGTATTTT.

The chain combines TRBV4-2 with TRBJ1-3; D is ambiguous. The CDR3 has 21 residues. CDR1 LGHNA and CDR2 YNFKEQ come from the germline V gene. Deletions cut 0 bases from V and 2 bases from J, with 26 bases between. The DNA for the CDR3 is TGTGCCAGCAGCCAAGAAGGAACGGTTGGGAGGGTGGGGTTGGCTGGAAACACCATATATTTT. It specifies CASSQEGTVGRVGLAGNTIYF.

This chain joins TRBV2 and TRBJ2-5; tentative D call: TRBD2 (6 bases). The V end was cut by 8 bases, the J end by 5 bases, with 18 bases between. Germline V CDR1 and CDR2: SNHLY, FYNNEI. CDR3 length: 14 amino acids. The CDR3 nucleotides read TGTGCCAGCCGAAAGGAGGGGACTTCGGAGACCCAGTACTTC. This sequence encodes CASRKEGTSETQYF.

The rearrangement links TRBV4-3 to TRBJ1-4; 9 nucleotides match TRBD1. Germline CDR1 and CDR2: LGHNA and YSLEER. Trimming cost V 1 base and J 6 bases; bases outside gene matches: 15. CDR3 length: 19 amino acids. For the CDR3, the DNA is TGCGCCAGCAGCCAAGGGGAGGGACAGGGCCCCCGACGGGATGAAAAACTGTTTTTT. Translating gives CASSQGEGQGPRRDEKLFF.

This chain uses TRBV2 with TRBJ1-5; D is unclear. V was clipped by 2 bases and J by 5 bases, with 10 bases between them. Germline CDR1 and CDR2: SNHLY and FYNNEI. The CDR3 covers 14 residues. CDR3 in DNA: TGTGCCAGCAGTGAAATTCGCAGCGATCAGCCCCAGCATTTT. It encodes CASSEIRSDQPQHF.

This rearrangement joins TRBV10-3 to TRBJ2-5; 9 bases map to TRBD2. The CDR3 is made up of 15 amino acids. Germline CDR1 and CDR2: ENHRY and SYGVKD. The trim removed 6 bases at V and 2 bases at J, leaving 7 bases unmatched. CDR3 sequence reads: CAIRNSGGIQETQYF. The CDR3 bases are TGTGCCATCAGAAATAGCGGGGGCATACAAGAGACCCAGTACTTC.